Listed below are T cell receptor beta chains from one sample, sequenced in a study of blood T cell repertoires in COVID-19. Repertoires were generated with immunoSEQ multiplex PCR, while TCRdb's copy carries only in-frame clones and drops some. The data show some 120,000 clones, approximately 83% seen once. Sequencing input: peripheral blood. The receptors stem from a woman of 80 years or more with acute or convalescent COVID-19. CDR3s include the opening cysteine and the closing phenylalanine or tryptophan. Each record gives: CDR3 protein, CDR3 DNA, J gene, clone size, V gene, D gene. The D gene is left open where the match is weak. Clone size is given for some rows only: seen once, a few or many times, or a class if the clone is expanded.

CATSERTGGTGELFF TGCGCCACCTCGGAAAGAACAGGGGGAACCGGGGAGCTGTTTTTT TRBJ2-2 . TRBV5-1 TRBD1
CASSPGDRARGYTF TGTGCCAGCAGCCCAGGGGACAGGGCTAGAGGCTACACCTTC TRBJ1-2 . TRBV11-2 TRBD1
CASSPPGQGSEAFF TGTGCCAGCAGCCCGCCGGGACAGGGCTCTGAAGCTTTCTTT TRBJ1-1 . TRBV5-4 TRBD1
CATEGTEAFF TGTGCCACCGAGGGCACTGAAGCTTTCTTT TRBJ1-1 . TRBV28 .
CATSRIFTGTNQPQHF TGTGCCACCAGCAGAATATTTACAGGGACCAATCAGCCCCAGCATTTT TRBJ1-5 once TRBV15 .
CATSRERGINYGYTF TGTGCCACCAGCAGAGAACGGGGGATTAACTATGGCTACACCTTC TRBJ1-2 . TRBV15 .
CASSLRFGRNSPLHF TGTGCCAGCAGTTTACGGTTTGGCAGGAATTCACCCCTCCACTTT TRBJ1-6 . TRBV27 .
CATGAGQGYNTQYF TGTGCCACGGGGGCGGGACAGGGGTATAATACGCAGTATTTT TRBJ2-3 . TRBV24-1 TRBD1
CATSRGGAEGNTIYF TGTGCCACCAGCAGAGGTGGGGCAGAAGGAAACACCATATATTTT TRBJ1-3 . TRBV15 .
CASSLTRPSDGYTF TGCGCCAGCAGCTTGACCCGTCCCTCAGATGGCTACACCTTC TRBJ1-2 once TRBV5-1 .
CASSQNPDRSDTQYF TGCGCCAGCAGCCAAAACCCGGACAGGTCAGATACGCAGTATTTT TRBJ2-3 . TRBV4-3 TRBD1
CASSLRSSTDTQYF TGTGCCAGCAGCTTACGGTCCTCTACGGATACGCAGTATTTT TRBJ2-3 . TRBV7-9 .
CASSSNRGRPNTEAFF TGTGCCAGCAGTTCCAACAGGGGGCGTCCGAACACTGAAGCTTTCTTT TRBJ1-1 . TRBV6-5 TRBD1
CATSDFDSNYGYTF TGTGCCACCAGTGATTTCGACTCTAACTATGGCTACACCTTC TRBJ1-2 . TRBV24-1 .
CASSAKQGAYEQYF TGTGCCAGCAGCGCAAAACAGGGGGCCTACGAGCAGTACTTC TRBJ2-7 once TRBV9 TRBD1
CASRTTGDYGYTF TGTGCCAGCAGAACGACAGGGGACTATGGCTACACCTTC TRBJ1-2 . TRBV6-5 TRBD1
CATSRTSGGINEQFF TGTGCCACCAGTCGGACTAGCGGGGGGATCAATGAGCAGTTCTTC TRBJ2-1 . TRBV15 TRBD2
CAISGINREVSEAFF TGTGCCATCAGTGGGATAAACAGGGAAGTAAGTGAAGCTTTCTTT TRBJ1-1 . TRBV10-3 .
CASSQEPGQGPTDTQYF TGTGCCAGCAGCCAAGAGCCCGGACAGGGTCCGACAGATACGCAGTATTTT TRBJ2-3 . TRBV4-2 TRBD1
CASSPSGGGSPLHF TGTGCCAGCTCACCATCGGGGGGGGGTTCACCCCTCCACTTT TRBJ1-6 once TRBV18 .
CASSPLGRDGYTF TGTGCCAGCTCACCCCTGGGGAGAGATGGCTACACCTTC TRBJ1-2 . TRBV18 .
CASSLTSGVTEAFF TGCGCCAGCAGCTTAACATCGGGGGTCACTGAAGCTTTCTTT TRBJ1-1 . TRBV5-1 .
CASSEQGPGANVLTF TGTGCCAGCAGTGAACAGGGTCCTGGGGCCAACGTCCTGACTTTC TRBJ2-6 . TRBV2 .
CASSFSGGRQETQYF TGTGCCAGCAGCTTTAGCGGGGGACGTCAAGAGACCCAGTACTTC TRBJ2-5 . TRBV7-3 TRBD2
CASSLVGSEQFF TGTGCCAGCAGCTTAGTTGGGAGTGAGCAGTTCTTC TRBJ2-1 . TRBV11-3 .
CASGRARGSYNEQFF TGTGCCAGCGGGCGGGCGCGCGGCTCCTACAATGAGCAGTTCTTC TRBJ2-1 . TRBV2 .
CSVLTANEQFF TGCAGTGTCCTGACTGCTAATGAGCAGTTCTTC TRBJ2-1 . TRBV20-1 .
CASSPTGQGPWYGYTF TGTGCCAGCAGCCCGACGGGACAGGGCCCTTGGTATGGCTACACCTTC TRBJ1-2 . TRBV7-3 TRBD1
CASSIGRDSYEQYF TGTGCCAGTAGTATTGGCAGGGACTCCTACGAGCAGTACTTC TRBJ2-7 . TRBV19 .
CASSLRGNQPQHF TGTGCCAGTAGTTTGCGGGGAAATCAGCCCCAGCATTTT TRBJ1-5 . TRBV19 .
CATSDFEGRGQTDTQYF TGTGCCACCAGTGATTTCGAGGGCAGGGGTCAGACAGATACGCAGTATTTT TRBJ2-3 . TRBV24-1 .
CASGLVADTQYF TGTGCTAGTGGTTTGGTCGCAGATACGCAGTATTTT TRBJ2-3 . TRBV12-5 .
CASSLAASGNEKLFF TGTGCCAGCAGCTTAGCGGCCTCAGGGAATGAAAAACTGTTTTTT TRBJ1-4 . TRBV7-9 .
CASSELRGRGYYNEQFF TGTGCCAGCAGTGAATTAAGGGGGAGGGGCTACTACAATGAGCAGTTCTTC TRBJ2-1 . TRBV25-1 .
CASSLTGQANYGYTF TGCGCCAGCAGCTTGACAGGCCAGGCTAACTATGGCTACACCTTC TRBJ1-2 . TRBV5-1 .
CASSLWGVGSGNTIYF TGTGCCAGCAGCCTCTGGGGAGTGGGGTCTGGAAACACCATATATTTT TRBJ1-3 . TRBV14 .
CASSQTTGANYGYTF TGCGCCAGCAGCCAAACGACAGGGGCGAACTATGGCTACACCTTC TRBJ1-2 . TRBV5-1 TRBD1
CASSLRRGTDTQYF TGCGCCAGCAGCTTGAGGAGGGGAACAGATACGCAGTATTTT TRBJ2-3 . TRBV5-1 .
CASSFLRDRKNTEAFF TGTGCCAGCAGCTTCCTGAGGGACAGAAAGAACACTGAAGCTTTCTTT TRBJ1-1 . TRBV7-9 TRBD1
CASGGENNQPQHF TGTGCCTCAGGGGGCGAGAATAATCAGCCCCAGCATTTT TRBJ1-5 . TRBV15 TRBD1
CASSFNRVLGYTF TGTGCCAGCAGCTTCAACAGGGTGCTTGGCTACACCTTC TRBJ1-2 . TRBV7-3 .
CASSGGGRYNEQFF TGTGCCAGCAGCGGTGGGGGGAGGTACAATGAGCAGTTCTTC TRBJ2-1 . TRBV6-5 .
CASSLGHSSYEQYF TGTGCCAGCAGCTTAGGGCACAGCTCCTACGAGCAGTACTTC TRBJ2-7 . TRBV7-9 .
CASSDQGPVSPLHF TGTGCCAGCAGTGACCAGGGGCCGGTTTCACCCCTCCACTTT TRBJ1-6 . TRBV2 .
CASSMGTGDGYTF TGTGCCAGTAGTATGGGGACAGGGGATGGCTACACCTTC TRBJ1-2 . TRBV19 TRBD1
CASSLGPQRVWETQYF TGTGCCAGCAGCTTAGGGCCACAGAGGGTTTGGGAGACCCAGTACTTC TRBJ2-5 . TRBV7-2 .
CASSYGGTGISGNTIYF TGTGCCAGCAGCTACGGGGGGACAGGGATATCTGGAAACACCATATATTTT TRBJ1-3 . TRBV7-9 TRBD1
CASSLVGGHGYVMNTEAFF TGTGCCAGCAGCTTAGTAGGGGGCCACGGCTACGTCATGAACACTGAAGCTTTCTTT TRBJ1-1 few TRBV11-2 TRBD1
CATSAAGNQPQHF TGTGCCACCAGTGCGGCAGGTAATCAGCCCCAGCATTTT TRBJ1-5 . TRBV24-1 .